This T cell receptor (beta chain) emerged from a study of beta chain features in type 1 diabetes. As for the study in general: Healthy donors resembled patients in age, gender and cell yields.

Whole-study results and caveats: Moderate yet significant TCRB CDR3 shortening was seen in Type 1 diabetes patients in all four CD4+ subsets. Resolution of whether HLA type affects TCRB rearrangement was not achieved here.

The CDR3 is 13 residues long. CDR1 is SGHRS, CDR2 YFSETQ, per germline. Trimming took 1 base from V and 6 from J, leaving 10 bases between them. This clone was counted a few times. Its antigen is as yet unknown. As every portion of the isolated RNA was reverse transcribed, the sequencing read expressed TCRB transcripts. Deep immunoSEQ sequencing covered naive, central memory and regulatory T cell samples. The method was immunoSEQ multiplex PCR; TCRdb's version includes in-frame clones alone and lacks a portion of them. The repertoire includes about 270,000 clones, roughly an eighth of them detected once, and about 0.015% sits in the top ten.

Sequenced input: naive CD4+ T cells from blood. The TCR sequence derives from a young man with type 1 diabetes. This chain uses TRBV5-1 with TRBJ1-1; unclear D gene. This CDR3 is CASSLLANAEAFF. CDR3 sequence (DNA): TGCGCCAGCAGCTTGTTGGCAAACGCTGAAGCTTTCTTT.